One sample yielded the 11 T cell receptor beta chains listed below, sequenced in a study of blood T cell repertoires in COVID-19. TCRdb's copy holds only in-frame clones and misses some; the assay was immunoSEQ multiplex PCR. This sample carries approximately 83,000 clones, just under 85% of them seen once, and the ten largest clones take around 3.1%. The material sequenced was peripheral blood. The receptor set was obtained from a man aged 50-60 years with acute or convalescent COVID-19.

This chain joins TRBV30 and TRBJ1-2, with D unclear. With 2 bases removed from V and 12 bases from J, the gap between germline ends came to 22 bases. This CDR3 contains 14 residues. Per germline, CDR1 GTSNPN and CDR2 SVGIG (reference sequence). In nucleotides, the CDR3 is TGTGCCTGGAGTATTGAGGCAGGCACCAGCGGGAACACCTTC. This encodes CAWSIEAGTSGNTF.

J is TRBJ2-7 and V is TRBV5-6; the D gene is possibly TRBD2 (6 bases). CDR1 SGHDT and CDR2 YYEEEE come from the germline V gene. The CDR3 length is 14 residues. V shed 3 bases and J shed 2 bases, with 12 bases lying between them. The CDR3 nucleotides read TGTGCCAGCAGCTCGGCGGAGGGAGCCTACGAGCAGTACTTC. This encodes CASSSAEGAYEQYF.

The rearrangement joins TRBV5-5 to TRBJ1-5; D uncertain. V was cut by 0 bases and J by 1 base, with 5 bases left in between. The germline V gene has CDR1 SGHKS and CDR2 YYEKEE (reference sequence). The CDR3 is 14 residues long. CDR3 DNA sequence: TGTGCCAGCAGCTTGGCGGAGAGCAATCAGCCCCAGCATTTT. Encoded protein: CASSLAESNQPQHF.

This chain uses TRBV6-6 with TRBJ2-7, with 7 bases that match TRBD1. Germline loops: CDR1 MNHNY, CDR2 SVGAGI (reference sequence). CDR3 length equals 14 residues. After removal of 5 bases from V and 1 base from J, the junction contained 5 bases not matched to a gene. The CDR3 here is CASSRRDSSYEQYF. CDR3 nucleotide sequence: TGTGCCAGCAGTCGTCGGGACAGTTCCTACGAGCAGTACTTC.

V and J are TRBV7-2 and TRBJ1-5, with 8 bases aligning to TRBD1. Germline V lookup: CDR1 SGHTA, CDR2 FQGNSA. This CDR3 region has 15 residues. Trimming cost V 4 bases and J 7 bases; bases outside gene matches: 9. This CDR3 is CASSSQGQVGQPQHF. CDR3 bases: TGTGCCAGCAGCTCGCAGGGACAGGTCGGCCAGCCCCAGCATTTT.

CDR3 sequence (DNA): TGTGCCAGCAGCCAATTTGAGTACGGGGGCTACACCTTC. This encodes CASSQFEYGGYTF. The chain has TRBV3-1 (or the pseudogene TRBV3-2) and TRBJ1-2; no firm D call. The CDR3 covers 13 residues. Germline values: CDR1 LGHDT, CDR2 YNNKEL (reference sequence). Trimming pared 2 bases from V and 8 bases from J, leaving 12 bases between.

The V and J genes are TRBV18 and TRBJ2-2; D unclear. V was pared by 4 bases and J by 5 bases, with 14 bases between. The CDR3 has 15 residues. Germline V gene sequence: CDR1 KGHSH, CDR2 LQKENI. CDR3 nucleotide sequence: TGTGCCAGCTCACTATTCGAGGTAGAAACCGGGGAGCTGTTTTTT. Protein: CASSLFEVETGELFF.

This clone has just a few counts. The rearrangement joins TRBV30 to TRBJ1-5, with D possibly being TRBD1 (6 bases). Germline CDR1 is GTSNPN and CDR2 is SVGIG (reference sequence). The V gene lost 1 base and the J gene lost 1 base, with 14 bases spanning the gap. The CDR3 covers 16 residues. CDR3 sequence reads: CAWSGGTGLSNQPQHF. The CDR3 DNA follows: TGTGCCTGGAGTGGGGGAACAGGGCTGAGCAATCAGCCCCAGCATTTT.

The chain uses TRBV11-2 and TRBJ1-2; 7 bases match TRBD1. From germline, CDR1 is SGHAT and CDR2 FQNNGV. The V gene end was trimmed by 0 bases and the J gene end by 6 bases; junction bases not matched to a gene: 7. This CDR3 has 15 amino acids. The CDR3 DNA reads TGTGCCAGCAGCTTAGATGGACGACAGGGACATGGCTACACCTTC. This sequence encodes CASSLDGRQGHGYTF.

This rearrangement joins TRBV5-4 to TRBJ2-7; 9 nucleotides match TRBD1. Germline V lookup: CDR1 SGHNT, CDR2 YYREEE (reference sequence). With 4 bases clipped from V and 0 bases from J, the junction kept 8 bases outside the gene matches. This CDR3 is 16 amino acids long. The CDR3 DNA follows: TGTGCCAGCAGCCCCCCGGGACAGGGCAGCTCCTACGAGCAGTACTTC. Protein: CASSPPGQGSSYEQYF.

The genes are TRBV5-1 and TRBJ2-1; maybe TRBD1 (6 bases). This CDR3 is 15 amino acids long. V gave up 6 bases and J gave up 0 bases, with 13 bases separating them. CDR1 and CDR2 (germline): SGHRS, YFSETQ. In nucleotides, the CDR3 is TGCGCCAGCACCGGGACATTTTCCTCCTACAATGAGCAGTTCTTC. The encoded protein is CASTGTFSSYNEQFF.